These T cell receptor beta chains were read from a single sample in a study of blood T cell repertoires in COVID-19. The data were produced by immunoSEQ multiplex PCR, yet TCRdb's version contains in-frame clones alone and is incomplete. The sample records 100,000 to 150,000 clones, 75% to 85% being singletons. Input material: peripheral blood. These receptors originate from a man in his forties or fifties with active or convalescent COVID-19. CDR3s include the opening cysteine and the closing phenylalanine or tryptophan. Each record gives: D gene, J gene, CDR3 length, clone size, V gene, CDR3 protein, CDR3 DNA. D genes are given only for firm matches. Rows may omit the clone size; those that give it use once, few, many or a size class.

d_gene: TRBD1; j_gene: TRBJ1-4; len: 15; abundance: NA; v_gene: TRBV5-1; CDR3aa: CASSYETGGNEKLFF; CDR3nt: TGCGCCAGCAGCTACGAGACAGGGGGTAATGAAAAACTGTTTTTT
d_gene: TRBD1; j_gene: TRBJ2-7; len: 17; abundance: NA; v_gene: TRBV28; CDR3aa: CASSSPPGTGATYEQYF; CDR3nt: TGTGCCAGCAGTTCCCCCCCCGGGACAGGAGCTACCTACGAGCAGTACTTC
d_gene: NA; j_gene: TRBJ2-1; len: 13; abundance: NA; v_gene: TRBV18; CDR3aa: CASSLGKGNEQFF; CDR3nt: TGTGCCAGCTCACTCGGAAAGGGGAATGAGCAGTTCTTC
d_gene: NA; j_gene: TRBJ2-5; len: 14; abundance: NA; v_gene: TRBV11-2; CDR3aa: CASSSELEIETQYF; CDR3nt: TGTGCCAGCAGCTCCGAGCTAGAGATAGAGACCCAGTACTTC
d_gene: NA; j_gene: TRBJ1-1; len: 14; abundance: NA; v_gene: TRBV6-6; CDR3aa: CASSYSEPNTEAFF; CDR3nt: TGTGCCAGCAGTTACTCGGAGCCAAACACTGAAGCTTTCTTT
d_gene: NA; j_gene: TRBJ2-7; len: 13; abundance: NA; v_gene: TRBV11-3; CDR3aa: CASDRGGAFEQYF; CDR3nt: TGTGCCAGCGACCGGGGAGGTGCATTCGAGCAGTACTTC
d_gene: TRBD1; j_gene: TRBJ1-5; len: 15; abundance: NA; v_gene: TRBV6-6; CDR3aa: CATARSQGAGQPQHF; CDR3nt: TGTGCCACCGCACGATCTCAGGGGGCTGGGCAGCCCCAGCATTTT
d_gene: NA; j_gene: TRBJ1-1; len: 15; abundance: NA; v_gene: TRBV28; CDR3aa: CASSWRGVGNTEAFF; CDR3nt: TGTGCCAGCAGTTGGAGGGGTGTGGGTAACACTGAAGCTTTCTTT
d_gene: TRBD1; j_gene: TRBJ1-2; len: 15; abundance: NA; v_gene: TRBV3-1/TRBV3-2; CDR3aa: CASSQGGDRGPGYTF; CDR3nt: TGTGCCAGCAGCCAAGGTGGGGACAGGGGACCTGGCTACACCTTC
d_gene: NA; j_gene: TRBJ1-1; len: 13; abundance: NA; v_gene: TRBV5-6; CDR3aa: CASSLGGDTEAFF; CDR3nt: TGTGCCAGCAGCTTAGGGGGGGACACTGAAGCTTTCTTT
d_gene: TRBD1; j_gene: TRBJ1-1; len: 17; abundance: NA; v_gene: TRBV11-2; CDR3aa: CASSPRQGGRLNTEAFF; CDR3nt: TGTGCCAGCAGCCCAAGACAGGGGGGCCGTTTGAACACTGAAGCTTTCTTT
d_gene: NA; j_gene: TRBJ1-2; len: 14; abundance: NA; v_gene: TRBV6-5; CDR3aa: CASSSNRVSAGYTF; CDR3nt: TGTGCCAGCAGTTCTAACAGGGTGTCGGCGGGCTACACCTTC
d_gene: NA; j_gene: TRBJ1-2; len: 11; abundance: NA; v_gene: TRBV6-5; CDR3aa: CASRDGSGYTF; CDR3nt: TGTGCCAGCAGAGACGGGAGTGGCTACACCTTC
d_gene: TRBD1; j_gene: TRBJ2-7; len: 15; abundance: NA; v_gene: TRBV5-4; CDR3aa: CASSQGAQSSYEQYF; CDR3nt: TGTGCCAGCAGCCAGGGGGCGCAGAGCTCCTACGAGCAGTACTTC
d_gene: NA; j_gene: TRBJ1-5; len: 13; abundance: few; v_gene: TRBV6-5; CDR3aa: CASREIIDQPQHF; CDR3nt: TGTGCCTCCCGAGAAATTATCGATCAGCCCCAGCATTTT
d_gene: NA; j_gene: TRBJ2-7; len: 13; abundance: NA; v_gene: TRBV18; CDR3aa: CASSPHRDHEQYF; CDR3nt: TGTGCCAGCTCACCCCACAGGGATCACGAGCAGTACTTC
d_gene: NA; j_gene: TRBJ2-1; len: 11; abundance: NA; v_gene: TRBV2; CDR3aa: CASSVDNEQFF; CDR3nt: TGTGCCAGCAGCGTTGACAATGAGCAGTTCTTC
d_gene: TRBD1; j_gene: TRBJ1-5; len: 14; abundance: NA; v_gene: TRBV10-3; CDR3aa: CAINDRGGEQPQHF; CDR3nt: TGTGCCATCAACGACAGGGGTGGAGAGCAGCCCCAGCATTTT
d_gene: NA; j_gene: TRBJ2-2; len: 15; abundance: once; v_gene: TRBV3-1/TRBV3-2; CDR3aa: CASSQASGGVGELFF; CDR3nt: TGTGCCAGCAGCCAAGCATCAGGTGGTGTTGGGGAGCTGTTTTTT
d_gene: NA; j_gene: TRBJ1-1; len: 16; abundance: NA; v_gene: TRBV29-1; CDR3aa: CSVAYLRGTMNTEAFF; CDR3nt: TGCAGCGTCGCTTACCTCAGGGGAACGATGAACACTGAAGCTTTCTTT
d_gene: NA; j_gene: TRBJ2-1; len: 14; abundance: NA; v_gene: TRBV30; CDR3aa: CAWGGAGGYNEQFF; CDR3nt: TGTGCCTGGGGAGGGGCAGGGGGCTACAATGAGCAGTTCTTC
d_gene: NA; j_gene: TRBJ2-6; len: 15; abundance: once; v_gene: TRBV9; CDR3aa: CASSRAGTGANVLTF; CDR3nt: TGTGCCAGCAGCCGCGCAGGGACTGGGGCCAACGTCCTGACTTTC
d_gene: TRBD2; j_gene: TRBJ2-1; len: 14; abundance: NA; v_gene: TRBV7-2; CDR3aa: CASSFSASGNEQFF; CDR3nt: TGTGCCAGCAGCTTTTCGGCTAGCGGGAATGAGCAGTTCTTC
d_gene: NA; j_gene: TRBJ2-2; len: 13; abundance: NA; v_gene: TRBV9; CDR3aa: CASTRQDTGELFF; CDR3nt: TGTGCCAGCACTAGGCAAGACACCGGGGAGCTGTTTTTT
d_gene: NA; j_gene: TRBJ1-1; len: 12; abundance: NA; v_gene: TRBV12-3/TRBV12-4; CDR3aa: CASSLKGAVAFF; CDR3nt: TGTGCCAGCAGTTTAAAAGGGGCGGTAGCTTTCTTT
d_gene: NA; j_gene: TRBJ1-5; len: 15; abundance: NA; v_gene: TRBV19; CDR3aa: CASTWGGPGNQPQHF; CDR3nt: TGTGCCAGTACTTGGGGGGGACCGGGCAATCAGCCCCAGCATTTT
d_gene: NA; j_gene: TRBJ2-5; len: 11; abundance: once; v_gene: TRBV2; CDR3aa: CAIQVEETQYF; CDR3nt: TGTGCCATACAGGTGGAAGAGACCCAGTACTTC
d_gene: NA; j_gene: TRBJ1-5; len: 12; abundance: NA; v_gene: TRBV3-1/TRBV3-2; CDR3aa: CASSQAGQPQHF; CDR3nt: TGTGCCAGCAGCCAAGCGGGGCAGCCCCAGCATTTT